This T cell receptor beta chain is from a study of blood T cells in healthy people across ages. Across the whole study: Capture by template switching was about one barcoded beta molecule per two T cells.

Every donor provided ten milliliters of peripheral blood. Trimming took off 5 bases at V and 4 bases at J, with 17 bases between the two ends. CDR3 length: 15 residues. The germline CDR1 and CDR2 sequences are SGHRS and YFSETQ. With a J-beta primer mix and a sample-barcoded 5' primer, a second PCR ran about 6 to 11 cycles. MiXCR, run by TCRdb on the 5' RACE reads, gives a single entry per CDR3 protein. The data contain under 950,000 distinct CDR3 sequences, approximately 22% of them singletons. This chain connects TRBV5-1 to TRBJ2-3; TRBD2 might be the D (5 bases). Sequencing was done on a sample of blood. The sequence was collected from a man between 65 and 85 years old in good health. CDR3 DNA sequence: TGCGCCAGCAGGGCCACGAGGGCGACATCAGATACGCAGTATTTT. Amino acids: CASRATRATSDTQYF.